This entry lists 3 T cell receptor beta chains sequenced from one sample in a study of T cell changes during pregnancy in multiple sclerosis. Profiling relied on immunoSEQ multiplex PCR, and the TCRdb table lists in-frame clones only, not all of them. The sample records about 40,000 clones, around 89% being singletons. The sample consisted of CD4+ T cells from peripheral blood mononuclear cells, taken in the first trimester of pregnancy. These receptors were obtained from a female donor with multiple sclerosis, enrolled in a pregnancy study.

V usage is TRBV30 and J usage is TRBJ2-3; 8 positions agree with TRBD2. The length of the CDR3 is 15 residues. CDR1 is GTSNPN and CDR2 is SVGIG in the germline V gene (reference sequence). Trimming at V came to 1 base and at J to 2 bases, leaving 5 bases not matched to a gene. This CDR3 reads CAWSGLAGFTDTQYF. The CDR3 DNA follows: TGTGCCTGGAGTGGCTTAGCGGGATTCACAGATACGCAGTATTTT. Drawing the rest from reference TRBV30 and TRBJ2-3, the complete variable domain is SQTIHQWPATLVQPVGSPLSLECTVEGTSNPNLYWYRQAAGRGLQLLFYSVGIGQISSEVPQNLSASRPQDRQFILSSKKLLLSDSGFYLCAWSGLAGFTDTQYFGPGTRLTVL.

The chain is built from TRBV4-1 and TRBJ1-2; tentatively, D is TRBD1 (6 bases). V was shortened by 0 bases and J by 4 bases, with 12 bases between the two germline ends. CDR3 length equals 15 residues. Per the germline V gene, CDR1 is MGHRA and CDR2 is YSYEKL. The CDR3 loop reads CASSQDLDRTYGYTF. CDR3 coding DNA: TGCGCCAGCAGCCAAGATCTGGACAGAACCTATGGCTACACCTTC.

CDR3 sequence: CASRATGDEQYF. The CDR3 DNA reads as TGTGCCAGCAGGGCGACAGGGGACGAGCAGTACTTC. This rearrangement joins TRBV2 to TRBJ2-7, with TRBD1 identical over 8 bases. Germline V CDR1 and CDR2: SNHLY, FYNNEI. V gave up 6 bases and J gave up 5 bases; unmatched junction bases: 3. The CDR3 runs 12 residues.